This TCR beta chain was profiled in a study of cytomegalovirus exposure and HLA in healthy donors. Comments on this clone: Its antigen is undetermined.

The PCR employed 60 Vbeta primers together with 13 Jbeta primers. Profiling relied on immunoSEQ multiplex PCR, and the TCRdb table lists in-frame clones only, not all of them. Across about 140,000 clones, the top ten clones capture 0.75% to 1% of the sample. Overall study findings and caveats: CMV antigen specificity of a few CMV-associated chains was confirmed in vitro.

The sample taken for sequencing was PBMCs. This sequence originates from a male donor in good health and CMV-seronegative.

The CDR3 reads CASSMTPNYGYTF. CDR3 DNA sequence: TGTGCCAGTAGTATGACACCTAACTATGGCTACACCTTC. V usage is TRBV19 and J usage is TRBJ1-2; no clear D gene. Trimming took off 3 bases at V and 0 bases at J, with 5 bases between the two ends. Germline loops: CDR1 LNHDA, CDR2 SQIVND (reference sequence). This CDR3 is built from 13 residues.